This is a list of T cell receptor beta chains from one sample in a study of T cell repertoires in aging, cancer and after chemotherapy. In TCRdb, the multiplex PCR reads were re-called with MiXCR into one record per CDR3 protein. The sample includes about 2,100 distinct CDR3 sequences, just under 20% of them seen just once. The sequencing sample was made of blood. Receptor source: a human donor with a solid tumor. CDR3s include the opening cysteine and the closing phenylalanine or tryptophan. Fields, in order: J gene, clone size, V gene, D gene, CDR3 protein, CDR3 DNA. A D gene is named only where the DNA matches it firmly. The size entry is marked missing in some rows and otherwise reads once, few, many or a size class.

J gene: TRBJ1-2; clone size: medium-sized; V gene: TRBV10-3; D gene: .; CDR3 protein: CAISESRGSLTPNYGYTF; CDR3 DNA: TGTGCCATCAGTGAGTCAAGGGGGTCTCTTACCCCAAACTATGGCTACACCTTC
J gene: TRBJ1-1; clone size: few; V gene: TRBV6-2/TRBV6-3; D gene: .; CDR3 protein: CASSWSGANTEAFF; CDR3 DNA: TGTGCCAGCAGTTGGTCAGGGGCGAACACTGAAGCTTTCTTT
J gene: TRBJ1-1; clone size: medium-sized; V gene: TRBV4-3; D gene: .; CDR3 protein: CASSQGSGGTEAFF; CDR3 DNA: TGCGCCAGCAGCCAAGGATCCGGAGGTACTGAAGCTTTCTTT
J gene: TRBJ1-5; clone size: medium-sized; V gene: TRBV6-1; D gene: .; CDR3 protein: CASSEARSTFQPQHF; CDR3 DNA: TGTGCCAGCAGTGAAGCGAGATCGACATTCCAGCCCCAGCATTTT
J gene: TRBJ2-1; clone size: .; V gene: TRBV12-3/TRBV12-4; D gene: TRBD2; CDR3 protein: CASSLTSGEGHNEQFF; CDR3 DNA: TGTGCCAGCAGTTTGACTAGCGGGGAAGGTCACAATGAGCAGTTCTTC
J gene: TRBJ2-3; clone size: few; V gene: TRBV2; D gene: .; CDR3 protein: CASSPSSDTQYF; CDR3 DNA: TGTGCCAGCAGCCCTAGTTCAGATACGCAGTATTTT
J gene: TRBJ2-2; clone size: .; V gene: TRBV2; D gene: TRBD2; CDR3 protein: CASWGGVFPGELFF; CDR3 DNA: TGTGCCAGCTGGGGGGGGGTCTTCCCCGGGGAGCTGTTTTTT
J gene: TRBJ2-1; clone size: medium-sized; V gene: TRBV20-1; D gene: TRBD2; CDR3 protein: CSASHPAGGYNEQFF; CDR3 DNA: TGCAGTGCTAGCCACCCAGCGGGGGGGTACAATGAGCAGTTCTTC
J gene: TRBJ2-3; clone size: medium-sized; V gene: TRBV20-1; D gene: .; CDR3 protein: CSAREPGRDGDTQYF; CDR3 DNA: TGCAGTGCTAGAGAACCCGGACGGGATGGAGATACGCAGTATTTT
J gene: TRBJ2-5; clone size: medium-sized; V gene: TRBV7-9; D gene: TRBD2; CDR3 protein: CASSQLSGQETQYF; CDR3 DNA: TGTGCCAGCAGCCAACTTAGCGGGCAAGAGACCCAGTACTTC
J gene: TRBJ2-3; clone size: medium-sized; V gene: TRBV7-2; D gene: .; CDR3 protein: CASSYSTDTQYF; CDR3 DNA: TGTGCCAGCAGCTATAGCACAGATACGCAGTATTTT
J gene: TRBJ2-1; clone size: large; V gene: TRBV27; D gene: .; CDR3 protein: CASSLDSPYNEQFF; CDR3 DNA: TGTGCCAGCAGTTTGGACAGTCCCTACAATGAGCAGTTCTTC
J gene: TRBJ1-4; clone size: .; V gene: TRBV7-9; D gene: .; CDR3 protein: CASSFGEGYEKLFF; CDR3 DNA: TGTGCCAGCAGCTTCGGGGAGGGTTATGAAAAACTGTTTTTT
J gene: TRBJ1-4; clone size: large; V gene: TRBV19; D gene: TRBD1; CDR3 protein: CASLDRWSNEKLFF; CDR3 DNA: TGTGCCAGCCTGGACAGGTGGAGTAATGAAAAACTGTTTTTT
J gene: TRBJ2-7; clone size: large; V gene: TRBV11-1; D gene: .; CDR3 protein: CASSLEIYEQYF; CDR3 DNA: TGTGCCAGCAGCTTAGAGATCTACGAGCAGTACTTC